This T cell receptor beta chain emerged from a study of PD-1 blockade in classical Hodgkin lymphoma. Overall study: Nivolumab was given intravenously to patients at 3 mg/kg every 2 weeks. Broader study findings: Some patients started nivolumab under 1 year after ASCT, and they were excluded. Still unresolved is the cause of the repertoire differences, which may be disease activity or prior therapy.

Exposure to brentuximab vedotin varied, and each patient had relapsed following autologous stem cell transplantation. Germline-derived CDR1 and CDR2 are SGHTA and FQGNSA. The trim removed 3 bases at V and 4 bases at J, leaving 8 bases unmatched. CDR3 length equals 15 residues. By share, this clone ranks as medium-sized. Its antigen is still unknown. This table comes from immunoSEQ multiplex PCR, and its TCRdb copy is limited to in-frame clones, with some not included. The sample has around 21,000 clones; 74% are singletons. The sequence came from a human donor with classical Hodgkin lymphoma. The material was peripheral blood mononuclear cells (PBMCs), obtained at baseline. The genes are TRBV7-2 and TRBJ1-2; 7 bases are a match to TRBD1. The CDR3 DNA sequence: TGTGCCAGCAGCTTGCCGGGACAGAATAGCTATGGCTACACCTTC. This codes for CASSLPGQNSYGYTF. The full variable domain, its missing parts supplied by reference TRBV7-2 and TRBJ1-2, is GAGVSQSPSNKVTEKGKDVELRCDPISGHTALYWYRQSLGQGLEFLIYFQGNSAPDKSGLPSDRFSAERTGGSVSTLTIQRTQQEDSAVYLCASSLPGQNSYGYTFGSGTRLTVV.